This T cell receptor (beta chain) originates from a study of T-cell reconstitution after alpha-beta-depleted transplantation in children. The CDR3 length is 14 residues. Trimming took off 0 bases at V and 4 bases at J, with 7 bases between the two ends. From germline, CDR1 is SGHTA and CDR2 FQGNSA. During its preparation, the TCRbeta library received unique molecular identifiers. TCRdb itself ran the PCR reads through MiXCR, one entry per CDR3 protein. Here the sample spans around 400,000 distinct CDR3 sequences, roughly 22% being singletons. This clonotype was detected only a few times. The source of this sequence is a human donor who donated a stem cell graft to a child with acute myeloid leukemia. Sequencing was performed on PBMCs from the stem cell graft donor, taken from the stem cell graft. The rearrangement joins TRBV7-2 to TRBJ1-5; D is undetermined. In DNA, the CDR3 is TGTGCCAGCAGCTTAGCCATGGGAAATCAGCCCCAGCATTTT. This sequence encodes CASSLAMGNQPQHF.